This TCR beta chain was observed in a study of blood T cell repertoires in COVID-19. Overall study: Sites in the United States, Italy and Spain provided acute and convalescent COVID-19 samples.

Profiled with immunoSEQ multiplex PCR; TCRdb holds only in-frame clones, not every one. The data show hundreds of thousands of clones, around nine tenths seen once. This clone has ten or more counts. Adults between roughly 18 and 100 years of age took part from fewer than 30 US areas. Trimming shortened V by 5 bases and J by 0 bases, and 14 bases separated the two germline ends. CDR1 and CDR2 from the germline V gene are SQVTM and ANQGSEA. The CDR3 totals 15 residues. Specimen: PBMCs or T cells enriched from blood (not recorded which). The TCR sequence derives from a woman aged 25 to 45 who had recovered from COVID-19. The chain uses TRBV29-1 and TRBJ1-5, with TRBD1 as a possible D gene (5 bases). This CDR3 reads CSVTLDSHSNQPQHF. DNA of the CDR3: TGCAGCGTTACTCTCGACAGCCATAGCAATCAGCCCCAGCATTTT.